This TCR beta chain originates from a study of graft-versus-host responses after intestinal transplantation. Intraepithelial and lamina propria lymphocytes were freed from processed graft tissue. The CDR3 sequence is 16 residues long. V was pared by 3 bases and J by 3 bases, with 17 bases between. Only in-frame clones appear in the TCRdb table, and some are missing; sequencing was by immunoSEQ multiplex PCR. Altogether just under 65,000 clones are present, approximately 88% being singletons, with the ten largest covering roughly 1.7%. The chain recombines TRBV23-1 with TRBJ1-1; D is unresolved. TRBV23-1 qualifies as an ORF whose function is uncertain. Sequencing was performed on ileum tissue, taken more than 350 days after transplant. The TCR originated in a human patient who received an intestinal transplant, so some T cells may come from the graft donor. This chain's CDR3 is CASSHRELGLHTEAFF. The CDR3 bases are TGCGCCAGCAGTCATCGCGAGCTGGGTTTGCACACTGAAGCTTTCTTT.